The present entry profiles one T cell receptor (beta chain) with its context. Assay: immunoSEQ multiplex PCR; the TCRdb copy retains only in-frame clones and omits some. The sample carries 800 to 1,000 clones, roughly nine tenths recorded once. The record originates from a study of brain metastases from non-small cell lung cancer. Germline CDR1 is MDHEN and CDR2 is SYDVKM. V shed 2 bases and J shed 7 bases, with 12 bases lying between them. The CDR3 covers 14 residues. V and J are TRBV28 and TRBJ1-5; D uncertain. The sample consisted of tumor-adjacent normal tissue. This clonotype was obtained from a donor aged 40 or over with non-small cell lung cancer. The CDR3: CASSLRGKVQPQHF. CDR3 DNA: TGTGCCAGCAGTTTACGAGGGAAGGTGCAGCCCCAGCATTTT.